This entry lists 32 T cell receptor beta chains sequenced from one sample in a study of T cell clonality in common variable immunodeficiency. Sequenced by immunoSEQ multiplex PCR; TCRdb stores in-frame clones only, minus some. Reported are about 31,000 clones, none seen only once; the ten largest carry roughly 4%. The sample comprised peripheral blood mononuclear cells. Every receptor here comes from a person aged 18 to 70 in good health.

This clone has a count of ten or more. The read is 3 residues too short to cover the CDR3 end, so that end is filled in from the germline J gene. The chain combines TRBV7-2 with TRBJ2-2; D possibly corresponds to TRBD1 (6 bases). This CDR3 spans 15 amino acids. Germline loops: CDR1 SGHTA, CDR2 FQGNSA. The sequenced CDR3 bases are TGTGCCAGCACCACCTACAGGGAGAGCCCTCACAAG. This sequence encodes CASTTYRESPHK. The whole CDR3 is CASTTYRESPHKLFF.

Note on this clone: Read sequence stops 3 residues before the CDR3 end, and the germline J gene provides the missing end. The rearrangement uses TRBV2 and TRBJ2-2, with D possibly matching TRBD1 (6 bases). The germline V gene encodes CDR1 SNHLY and CDR2 FYNNEI. This CDR3 spans 14 amino acids. The CDR3 here is CASSEWAGVEKLFF. CDR3 DNA (partial): TGTGCCAGCAGTGAGTGGGCAGGGGTTGAAAAG.

To note about this clone: The read terminates 3 residues before the CDR3 end, so the remaining end is supplied by the germline J gene. This chain joins TRBV7-2 and TRBJ2-1, with 9 bases that match TRBD2. V was pared by 5 bases and J by 3 bases, with 5 bases of the junction left unmatched. This CDR3 region has 15 residues. Per the germline V gene, CDR1 is SGHTA and CDR2 is FQGNSA. CDR3 DNA (partial): TGTGCCAGCAGCCTGACTAGCGGTCACTACAATGAG. This translates into CASSLTSGHYNE. The complete CDR3 sequence is CASSLTSGHYNEQFF.

In its sample, this clone was seen many times. The CDR3 end falls 3 residues outside the read, so it is completed with the germline J gene. This chain joins TRBV29-1 and TRBJ2-3; D might be TRBD1 or TRBD2, each matching 5 bases. Between the trimmed V and J ends, which lost 1 base and 2 bases, there was a span of 13 bases. Looked up from germline, CDR1 is SQVTM and CDR2 is ANQGSEA. The CDR3 runs 15 residues. The CDR3 sequence: CSVEGGELPTDTQYF. CDR3 DNA (partial): TGCAGCGTTGAAGGAGGGGAACTTCCCACAGATACG.

This clone was counted many times. The read gets to within 3 residues of the CDR3 end, and the germline J gene fills in the rest. This chain uses TRBV5-4 with TRBJ2-2; 12 bases are a match to TRBD2. Per germline, CDR1 SGHNT and CDR2 YYREEE (reference sequence). There are 16 residues in the CDR3. The junction had 8 bases not matched to a gene; V was cut back by 4 bases and J by 7 bases. The CDR3 here is CASSAASGGVRGELFF. The CDR3 bases that were read are TGTGCCAGCAGCGCAGCTAGCGGGGGGGTTCGCGGGGAG.

Many counts were recorded for this clone. The read terminates 3 residues ahead of where the CDR3 ends, so the germline J gene completes it. The chain uses TRBV5-4 and TRBJ1-1; D remains ambiguous. Germline CDR1 is SGHNT and CDR2 is YYREEE (reference sequence). The germline V and J ends were trimmed by 2 bases and 2 bases, with 7 bases remaining between them. The CDR3 contains 13 residues. CDR3 bases read: TGTGCCAGCAGCTTCTTAACTAACACTGAA. Its translation is CASSFLTNTE. The whole CDR3 reads CASSFLTNTEAFF.

This clone was counted at least ten times. With the read ending 3 residues before the CDR3 end, the germline J gene is used to fill in that end. The chain is built from TRBV7-6 and TRBJ2-2, with D uncertain. V shed 5 bases and J shed 0 bases, with 4 bases lying between them. This CDR3 comprises 13 residues. CDR1 is SGHVS and CDR2 is FNYEAQ in the germline V gene. The CDR3 bases that were read are TGTGCCAGCAGCCAAACGAACACCGGGGAG. It translates to CASSQTNTGE. The entire CDR3 is CASSQTNTGELFF.

This clone occurred many times. The sequence runs out 3 residues before the end of the CDR3; the remainder is reconstructed from the germline J gene. This chain joins TRBV20-1 and TRBJ2-5, with a possible D match to TRBD1 (5 bases). The germline V gene has CDR1 DFQATT and CDR2 SNEGSKA (reference sequence). The CDR3 length is 12 residues. The ends were cut back, 4 bases at V and 2 bases at J, with 8 bases in the middle. CDR3 bases read: TGCAGTGCTATTTCAGGGCAAGAGACC. This sequence encodes CSAISGQET. The whole CDR3 protein reads CSAISGQETQYF.

This clone appeared many times. The read halts 3 residues ahead of the CDR3 end, with the missing end drawn from the germline J gene. The J gene is TRBJ2-5, the V gene TRBV7-2, with D perhaps TRBD1 (6 bases). Germline CDR1 is SGHTA and CDR2 is FQGNSA. The CDR3 consists of 15 residues. V was cut by 5 bases and J by 7 bases, with 20 bases left in between. The CDR3 here is CASSPGAFPGSTQYF. The DNA read from the CDR3 is TGTGCCAGCAGCCCAGGGGCCTTCCCAGGTTCGACC.

This clone occurred many times. The DNA ends 3 residues before the CDR3 does, and the rest of the CDR3 is filled in from the germline J gene. V usage is TRBV7-6 and J usage is TRBJ1-5; 10 nucleotides agree with TRBD1. This CDR3 is built from 15 residues. Germline lookup yields CDR1 SGHVS and CDR2 FNYEAQ. J gave up 2 bases and V 6 bases, and 4 bases lay outside the gene matches. The CDR3 DNA, read in part, is TGTGCCAGCAGTGCCGGACAGGGGGGCAATCAGCCC. It yields the protein CASSAGQGGNQP. From start to end, the CDR3 is CASSAGQGGNQPQHF.

This clone was seen many times. The read gets to within 3 residues of the CDR3 end, and the germline J gene fills in the rest. The chain carries TRBV20-1 and TRBJ1-2; TRBD1 aligns across 8 bases. CDR1 and CDR2 (germline): DFQATT, SNEGSKA (reference sequence). The CDR3 has 15 residues. The CDR3 here is CSAREEPGGTWGYTF. The DNA read from the CDR3 is TGCAGTGCTAGAGAGGAGCCAGGGGGCACTTGGGGC.

This clone was observed many times. CDR3 residues: CASSQGWGTSTYEQYF. The DNA read from the CDR3 is TGCGCCAGCAGCCAAGGTTGGGGGACTTCTACCTACGAG. This rearrangement joins TRBV4-1 to TRBJ2-7; maybe TRBD2 (6 bases). Sequencing ends 3 residues short of the CDR3 end; the germline J gene provides the rest. CDR3 length equals 16 residues. Trimming removed 1 base from V and 2 bases from J, with 15 bases in between. Germline CDR1 reads MGHRA; CDR2 reads YSYEKL.

This clone came up a few times. Sequencing ends 3 residues short of the CDR3 end; the germline J gene provides the rest. The V and J genes are TRBV10-2 and TRBJ2-2, with unresolved D. The V gene lost 7 bases and the J gene lost 0 bases, with 12 bases spanning the gap. CDR3 size: 15 residues. CDR1 is WSHSY, CDR2 SAAADI, per germline. Incomplete CDR3 DNA: TGCGCCAGCACCCCCGTGGCCGCGAACACCGGGGAG. Its protein product is CASTPVAANTGE. The whole CDR3 region reads CASTPVAANTGELFF.

This clone turned up a few times. With a much larger clone just one base away, this may be a read error. The sequenced fragment ends 3 residues before the CDR3 boundary, so the rest is inferred from the germline J gene. The gene calls are TRBV19 and TRBJ2-2, with TRBD1 as a possible D gene (5 bases). Germline CDR1 and CDR2: LNHDA and SQIVND (reference sequence). The CDR3 is made up of 15 amino acids. This chain's CDR3 is CATLMGHRGANVLFF. CDR3 bases read: TGTGCCACCCTCATGGGGCACCGTGGGGCCAACGTG. Looking up the rest from reference TRBV19 and TRBJ2-2 gives the full variable domain: DGGITQSPKYLFRKEGQNVTLSCEQNLNHDAMYWYRQDPGQGLRLIYYSQIVNDFQKGDIAEGYSVSREKKESFPLTVTSAQKNPTAFYLCATLMGHRGANVLFFGEGSRLTVL.

This clone occurred many times. The read ends 3 residues early relative to the CDR3; the germline J gene fills the gap. This chain uses TRBV7-2 with TRBJ2-1, with 8 bases lining up with TRBD2. The CDR3 contains 15 residues. Germline CDR1 SGHTA, CDR2 FQGNSA. The V gene end was trimmed by 5 bases and the J gene end by 6 bases; junction bases not matched to a gene: 9. CDR3 bases read: TGTGCCAGCAGCCGAAGCGGGAGCCCGTCCAATGAG. Protein product: CASSRSGSPSNE. The entire CDR3 sequence reads CASSRSGSPSNEQFF.

This clone was counted at least ten times. The read comes to an end 3 residues before the CDR3 does, leaving the germline J gene to fill in the end. The chain is built from TRBV10-3 and TRBJ2-5, with D perhaps TRBD1 (5 bases). The germline V gene encodes CDR1 ENHRY and CDR2 SYGVKD. The CDR3 is 15 residues long. Deletions cut 4 bases from V and 4 bases from J, with 16 bases between. CDR3 in amino acids: CAISGSQQAPETQYF. Incomplete CDR3 DNA: TGTGCCATCAGTGGATCCCAACAGGCCCCAGAGACC.

This clone appeared many times. The CDR3 end is not reached by the read, which stops 3 residues before it; the germline J gene fills it in. This chain connects TRBV5-1 to TRBJ1-2, with D possibly TRBD1 on 5 matching bases. CDR3 length: 14 amino acids. CDR1 is SGHRS and CDR2 is YFSETQ in the germline V gene. The V gene lost 2 bases and the J gene lost 0 bases, with 8 bases spanning the gap. This CDR3 is CASSFVGANYGYTF. CDR3 DNA (partial): TGCGCCAGCAGCTTTGTAGGGGCTAACTATGGC.

This clone was observed at least ten times. Here the CDR3 reads CASSHPGSGEVETQYF. The part of the CDR3 DNA that was read is TGTGCCAGCAGCCACCCCGGTTCGGGGGAAGTAGAGACC. The chain employs TRBV4-2 and TRBJ2-5, with D maybe TRBD2 (6 bases). The CDR3 extends 3 residues past the end of the read, so its final part is completed from the germline J gene. V dropped 3 bases and J dropped 4 bases, with 18 bases sitting between them. This CDR3 spans 16 amino acids. CDR1 is LGHNA and CDR2 is YNFKEQ in the germline V gene.

This clone showed up many times. The read is 3 residues too short to cover the CDR3 end, so that end is filled in from the germline J gene. V is TRBV7-8 and J is TRBJ1-5; D remains ambiguous. V gave up 5 bases and J gave up 6 bases, with 17 bases separating them. This CDR3 is 15 amino acids long. Germline V gives CDR1 SGHVS, CDR2 FQNEAQ. The CDR3: CASSQGSGTSQPQHF. Incomplete CDR3 DNA: TGTGCCAGCAGCCAAGGTTCGGGAACTAGTCAGCCC.

In the case of this clone: The read finishes 3 residues shy of the CDR3 end, and the germline J gene is used to complete it. The chain uses TRBV7-9 and TRBJ2-2; 8 bases match TRBD1. This CDR3 comprises 14 residues. Germline V gene data show CDR1 as SEHNR and CDR2 as FQNEAQ (reference sequence). The CDR3 sequence: CASSLGRGREKLFF. The covered CDR3 bases are TGTGCCAGCAGCTTAGGCAGGGGGCGAGAAAAG.

This clone appeared many times. Read coverage stops 3 residues before the CDR3 terminus; the germline J gene supplies the remainder. The rearrangement joins TRBV20-1 to TRBJ2-3; TRBD2 agrees at 7 bases. The CDR3 spans 14 residues. The germline V gene has CDR1 DFQATT and CDR2 SNEGSKA (reference sequence). V lost 6 bases, J lost 1 base, and 7 bases stayed unmatched. The covered CDR3 bases are TGCAGTGCGCAGGGTCTAGCGGGCACAGATACG. It specifies CSAQGLAGTDT. The entire CDR3 is CSAQGLAGTDTQYF.

This clone was observed at least ten times. The read stops 3 residues short of the end of the CDR3; the missing end is completed from the germline J gene. The chain couples TRBV29-1 to TRBJ2-1; the match to TRBD2 covers 9 bases. Germline assignment: CDR1 SQVTM and CDR2 ANQGSEA. The CDR3 consists of 16 residues. The V gene end was trimmed by 4 bases and the J gene end by 6 bases; junction bases not matched to a gene: 13. The chain's CDR3 is CSVGAGGPQGPNEQFF. The CDR3 DNA, read in part, is TGCAGCGTTGGGGCGGGGGGGCCACAAGGTCCCAATGAG.

This clone was counted many times. With the read ending 3 residues before the CDR3 end, the germline J gene is used to fill in that end. The gene calls are TRBV4-2 and TRBJ1-5, with a weak D call TRBD1 (5 bases). The CDR3 is 19 residues long. Trimming left V 0 bases short and J 0 bases short, with 18 bases between. Per the germline V gene, CDR1 is LGHNA and CDR2 is YNFKEQ. The sequenced CDR3 bases are TGTGCCAGCAGCCAAGATTTAAGGGGTCCCGGGTATAGCAATCAGCCC. It encodes CASSQDLRGPGYSNQP. In full, the CDR3 is CASSQDLRGPGYSNQPQHF.

In its sample, this clone was seen many times. One end of the junction does not line up with germline, which may come from a read error. With the read ending 3 residues before the CDR3 end, the germline J gene is used to fill in that end. The chain links TRBV20-1 to TRBJ1-1; 12 nucleotides agree with TRBD1. From germline, CDR1 is DFQATT and CDR2 SNEGSKA (reference sequence). The CDR3 has 17 residues. The DNA read from the CDR3 is TGCAGTGCCCACTCCGGGACAGGGGGCTCTTTGGGGACTGGA. Amino acid sequence: CSAHSGTGGSLGTG. The whole CDR3 sequence is CSAHSGTGGSLGTGAFF.

This clone occurred many times. The CDR3 end lies 3 residues beyond the end of the read and is filled in from the germline J gene. The chain recombines TRBV6-2 or TRBV6-3 with TRBJ2-2; 7 bases match TRBD1. The CDR3 totals 14 residues. Germline V gene lookup returns CDR1 MNHEY and CDR2 SVGEGT. The part of the CDR3 DNA that was read is TGTGCCAGCAGTCCAGACAGGGCGGATGAAAAG. Translating it yields CASSPDRADEK. The full CDR3 sequence reads CASSPDRADEKLFF.

This clone was observed at least ten times. The read ends 3 residues early relative to the CDR3; the germline J gene fills the gap. This chain joins TRBV5-1 and TRBJ2-7, with D maybe TRBD1 (6 bases). The germline V gene encodes CDR1 SGHRS and CDR2 YFSETQ. Trimming cost V 6 bases and J 2 bases, with 15 bases left between them. The CDR3 is made up of 14 amino acids. Incomplete CDR3 DNA: TGCGCCAGCAACCTACAGGGTGCGCCCTACGAG. Encoded protein: CASNLQGAPYE. From start to end, the CDR3 is CASNLQGAPYEQYF.

This clone was counted many times. Coverage ceases 3 residues before the CDR3 finishes, and the germline J gene fills in the end. The rearrangement joins TRBV20-1 to TRBJ1-2; D unresolved. V gave up 4 bases and J gave up 3 bases, with 9 bases separating them. CDR3 length: 12 residues. Looked up from germline, CDR1 is DFQATT and CDR2 is SNEGSKA (reference sequence). CDR3 bases read: TGCAGTGCTATAAGTCCAGACTATGGC. Amino acid sequence: CSAISPDYG. The whole CDR3 is CSAISPDYGYTF.

Many counts were recorded for this clone. The read halts 3 residues ahead of the CDR3 end, with the missing end drawn from the germline J gene. V usage is TRBV12-3 or TRBV12-4 and J usage is TRBJ1-2, with 10 bases fitting TRBD1. The CDR3 spans 16 residues. The V gene end was trimmed by 5 bases and the J gene end by 4 bases; junction bases not matched to a gene: 10. The part of the CDR3 DNA that was read is TGTGCCAGCAGTCCGCGACAGGGGGCAGCTGGCTATGGC. Protein product: CASSPRQGAAGYG. The whole CDR3 protein is CASSPRQGAAGYGYTF.

About this clone: The read ends 3 residues early relative to the CDR3; the germline J gene fills the gap. The chain links TRBV18 to TRBJ2-2; D possibly matches TRBD1 or TRBD2 (5 bases each). The CDR3 covers 16 residues. The germline V gene encodes CDR1 KGHSH and CDR2 LQKENI. The CDR3 loop is CASSPGGSERGEKLFF. The CDR3 bases that were read are TGTGCCAGCTCACCAGGAGGTTCCGAGAGAGGGGAAAAG.

This clone occurred many times. One junction end does not reproduce the germline sequence, and a read error may be involved. The CDR3 goes on 3 residues after the read ends, and that part is filled in from the germline J gene. V gene TRBV4-2 combines with J gene TRBJ1-2; possible D gene TRBD1, 6 bases. Germline-derived CDR1 and CDR2 are LGHNA and YNFKEQ. This CDR3 comprises 13 residues. CDR3 in amino acids: CASSQQQGEGYTF. The CDR3 DNA, read in part, is TGCGCCAGCAGCCAACAACAGGGTGAGGGC.

This clone was seen ten or more times. From the germline J gene comes the end of the CDR3, since the read stops 3 residues before it. V usage is TRBV18 and J usage is TRBJ2-3; weak D call: TRBD1 (6 bases). V lost 6 bases and J 3 bases, leaving 10 bases between the germline ends. Germline CDR1 and CDR2: KGHSH and LQKENI. The CDR3 is made up of 13 amino acids. CDR3 bases read: TGTGCCAGCTCCCTGGGGACAACAGATACG. Amino acid sequence: CASSLGTTDT. The whole CDR3 region reads CASSLGTTDTQYF.

Comments on this clone: The junction departs from the called germline gene at one end, perhaps through a read error. Read data end 3 residues before the CDR3 end; the end is taken from the germline J gene. The chain joins TRBV19 to TRBJ1-2; unclear D gene. The CDR3 spans 11 residues. Germline V gene sequence: CDR1 LNHDA, CDR2 SQIVND (reference sequence). This chain's CDR3 is CASAPNYGYTF. The CDR3 bases that were read are TGTGCCAGCGCCCCTAACTATGGA. The variable domain in full, with the rest retrieved from reference TRBV19 and TRBJ1-2, is DGGITQSPKYLFRKEGQNVTLSCEQNLNHDAMYWYRQDPGQGLRLIYYSQIVNDFQKGDIAEGYSVSREKKESFPLTVTSAQKNPTAFYLCASAPNYGYTFGSGTRLTVV.